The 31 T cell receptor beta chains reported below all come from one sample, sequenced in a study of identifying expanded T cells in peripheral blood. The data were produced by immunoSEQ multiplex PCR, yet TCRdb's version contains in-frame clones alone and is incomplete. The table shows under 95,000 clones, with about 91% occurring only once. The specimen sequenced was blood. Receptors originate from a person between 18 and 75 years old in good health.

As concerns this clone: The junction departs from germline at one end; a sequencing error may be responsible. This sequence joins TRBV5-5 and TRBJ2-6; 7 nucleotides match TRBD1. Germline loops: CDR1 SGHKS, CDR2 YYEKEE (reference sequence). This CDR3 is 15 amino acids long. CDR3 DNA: TGCGCCAGCAGCCAAGATCGGGGACAGAACAACGTCCTGACTTTC. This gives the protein CASSQDRGQNNVLTF. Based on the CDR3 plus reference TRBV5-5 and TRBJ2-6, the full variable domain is DAGVTQSPTHLIKTRGQQVTLRCSPISGHKSVSWYQQVLGQGPQFIFQYYEKEERGRGNFPDRFSARQFPNYSSELNVNALLLGDSALYLCASSQDRGQNNVLTFGAGSRLTVL.

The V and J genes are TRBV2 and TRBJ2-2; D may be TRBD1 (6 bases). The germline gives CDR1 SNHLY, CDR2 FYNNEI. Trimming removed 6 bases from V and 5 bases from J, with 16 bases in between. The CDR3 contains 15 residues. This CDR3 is CASRDLQGWTGELFF. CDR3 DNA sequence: TGTGCCAGCAGAGATCTACAGGGCTGGACCGGGGAGCTGTTTTTT.

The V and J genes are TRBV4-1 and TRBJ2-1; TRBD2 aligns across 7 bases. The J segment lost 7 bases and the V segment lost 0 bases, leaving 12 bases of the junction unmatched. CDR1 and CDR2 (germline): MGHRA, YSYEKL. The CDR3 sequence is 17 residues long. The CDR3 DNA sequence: TGCGCCAGCAGCCAAGAGTTCGTGGCGGGAGTGGGGAATGAGCAGTTCTTC. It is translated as CASSQEFVAGVGNEQFF.

CDR3 nucleotides: TGTGCCAGCCGAGGAGGGACCTACGAGCAGTACTTC. Amino acid sequence: CASRGGTYEQYF. This chain uses TRBV6-6 with TRBJ2-7; a weak D match, TRBD2 (6 bases). The CDR3 totals 12 residues. Trimming took off 8 bases at V and 2 bases at J, with 10 bases between the two ends. Looked up from germline, CDR1 is MNHNY and CDR2 is SVGAGI (reference sequence).

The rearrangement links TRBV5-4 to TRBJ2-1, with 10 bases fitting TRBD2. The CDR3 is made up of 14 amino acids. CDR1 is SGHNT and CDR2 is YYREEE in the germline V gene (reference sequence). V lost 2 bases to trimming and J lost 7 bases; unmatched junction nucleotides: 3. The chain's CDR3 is CASSLGSGGNEQFF. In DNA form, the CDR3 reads TGTGCCAGCAGCTTAGGTAGCGGGGGGAATGAGCAGTTCTTC.

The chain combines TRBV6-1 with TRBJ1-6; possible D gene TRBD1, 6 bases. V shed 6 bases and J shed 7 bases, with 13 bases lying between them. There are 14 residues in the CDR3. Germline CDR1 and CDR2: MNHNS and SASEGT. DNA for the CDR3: TGTGCCAGCAGGGGGGCCGGGCTCAATTCACCCCTCCACTTT. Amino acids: CASRGAGLNSPLHF.

This CDR3 reads CASSPRGQWDGYTF. The CDR3 coding sequence is TGTGCCAGCAGCCCGAGAGGACAGTGGGATGGCTACACCTTC. The J gene is TRBJ1-2, the V gene TRBV5-6, with a tentative D call TRBD1 (6 bases). This CDR3 is 14 amino acids long. Germline assignment: CDR1 SGHDT and CDR2 YYEEEE. Trimming stripped 4 bases from V and 6 bases from J, with 16 bases between.

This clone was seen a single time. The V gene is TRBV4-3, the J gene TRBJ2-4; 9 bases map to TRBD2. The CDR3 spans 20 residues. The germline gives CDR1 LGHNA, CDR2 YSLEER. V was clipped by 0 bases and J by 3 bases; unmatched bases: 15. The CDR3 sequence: CASSQELVAASGAGKNIQYF. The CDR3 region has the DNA TGCGCCAGCAGCCAAGAATTAGTGGCGGCTAGCGGGGCGGGCAAAAACATTCAGTACTTC.

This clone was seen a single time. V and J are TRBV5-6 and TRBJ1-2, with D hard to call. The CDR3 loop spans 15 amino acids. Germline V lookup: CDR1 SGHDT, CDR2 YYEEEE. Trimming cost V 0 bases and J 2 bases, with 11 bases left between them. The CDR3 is CASSLVSSRNYGYTF. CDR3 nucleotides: TGTGCCAGCAGCTTGGTTAGCTCCCGGAACTATGGCTACACCTTC.

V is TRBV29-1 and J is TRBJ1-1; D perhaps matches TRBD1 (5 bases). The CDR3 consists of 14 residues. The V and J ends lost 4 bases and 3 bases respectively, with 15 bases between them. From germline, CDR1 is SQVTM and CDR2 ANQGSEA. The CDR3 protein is CSVATRAGHTEAFF. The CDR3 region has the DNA TGCAGCGTTGCGACTCGGGCGGGGCACACTGAAGCTTTCTTT.

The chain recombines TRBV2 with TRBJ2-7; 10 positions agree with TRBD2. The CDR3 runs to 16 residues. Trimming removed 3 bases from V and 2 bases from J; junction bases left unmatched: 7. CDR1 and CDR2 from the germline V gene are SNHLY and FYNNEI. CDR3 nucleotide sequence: TGTGCCAGCAGTGACGGGCTAGCGGGAGACACCTACGAGCAGTACTTC. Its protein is CASSDGLAGDTYEQYF.

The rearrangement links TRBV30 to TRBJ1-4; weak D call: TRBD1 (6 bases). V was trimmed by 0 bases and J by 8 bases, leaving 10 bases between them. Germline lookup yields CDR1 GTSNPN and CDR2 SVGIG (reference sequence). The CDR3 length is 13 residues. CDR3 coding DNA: TGTGCCTGGAGTGTAGGGGGGCCGGAAAAACTGTTTTTT. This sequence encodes CAWSVGGPEKLFF.

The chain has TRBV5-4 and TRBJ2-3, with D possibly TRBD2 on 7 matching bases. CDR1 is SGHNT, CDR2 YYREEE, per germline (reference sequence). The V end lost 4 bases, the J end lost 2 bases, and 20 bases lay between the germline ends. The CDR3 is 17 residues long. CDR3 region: CASSGGRGGRDTDTQYF. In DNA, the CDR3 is TGTGCCAGCAGCGGTGGAAGGGGGGGCCGGGACACAGATACGCAGTATTTT.

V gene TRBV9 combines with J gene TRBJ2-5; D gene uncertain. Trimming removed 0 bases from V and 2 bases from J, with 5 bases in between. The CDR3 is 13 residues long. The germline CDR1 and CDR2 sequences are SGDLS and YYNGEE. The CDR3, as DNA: TGTGCCAGCAGCGTAGATGGGCAAGAGACCCAGTACTTC. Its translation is CASSVDGQETQYF.

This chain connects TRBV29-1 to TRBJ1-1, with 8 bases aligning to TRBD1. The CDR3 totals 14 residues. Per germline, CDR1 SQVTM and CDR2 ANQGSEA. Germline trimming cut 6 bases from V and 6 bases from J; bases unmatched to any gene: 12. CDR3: CSVSRGTGRAEAFF. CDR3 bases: TGCAGCGTGTCCCGCGGGACAGGTCGCGCTGAAGCTTTCTTT.

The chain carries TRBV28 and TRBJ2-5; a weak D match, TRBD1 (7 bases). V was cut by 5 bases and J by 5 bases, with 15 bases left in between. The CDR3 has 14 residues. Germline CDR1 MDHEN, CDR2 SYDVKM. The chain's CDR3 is CASSGTEGLETQYF. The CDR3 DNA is TGTGCCAGCAGTGGGACAGAGGGACTGGAGACCCAGTACTTC.

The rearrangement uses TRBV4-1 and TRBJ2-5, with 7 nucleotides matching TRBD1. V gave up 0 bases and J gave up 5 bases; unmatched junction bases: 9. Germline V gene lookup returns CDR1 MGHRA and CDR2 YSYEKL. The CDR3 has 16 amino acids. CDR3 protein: CASSQERKGASETQYF. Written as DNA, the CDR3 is TGCGCCAGCAGCCAAGAAAGAAAGGGGGCGAGTGAGACCCAGTACTTC.

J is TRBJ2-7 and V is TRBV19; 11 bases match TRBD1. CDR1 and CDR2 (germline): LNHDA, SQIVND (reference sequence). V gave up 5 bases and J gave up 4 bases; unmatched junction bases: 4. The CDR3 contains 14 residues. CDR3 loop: CASSRTGGMYEQYF. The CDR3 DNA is TGTGCCAGTAGTCGGACAGGGGGCATGTACGAGCAGTACTTC.

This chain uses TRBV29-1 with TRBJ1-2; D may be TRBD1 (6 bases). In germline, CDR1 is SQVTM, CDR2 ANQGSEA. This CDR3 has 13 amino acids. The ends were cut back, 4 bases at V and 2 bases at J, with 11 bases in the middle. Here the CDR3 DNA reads TGCAGCGTTGGGACAGCGGGAAACTATGGCTACACCTTC. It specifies CSVGTAGNYGYTF.

The CDR3 reads CASSLARTGGNEQFF. Written as DNA, the CDR3 is TGTGCCAGCAGCTTAGCCAGGACAGGGGGCAATGAGCAGTTCTTC. V is TRBV7-9 and J is TRBJ2-1; the match to TRBD1 covers 10 bases. Per the germline V gene, CDR1 is SEHNR and CDR2 is FQNEAQ (reference sequence). The CDR3 consists of 15 residues. The V gene end was trimmed by 0 bases and the J gene end by 6 bases; junction bases not matched to a gene: 2.

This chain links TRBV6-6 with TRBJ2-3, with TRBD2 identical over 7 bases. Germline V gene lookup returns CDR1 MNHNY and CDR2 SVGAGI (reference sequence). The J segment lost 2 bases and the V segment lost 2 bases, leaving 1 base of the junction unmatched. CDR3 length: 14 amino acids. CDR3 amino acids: CASSYSGDTDTQYF. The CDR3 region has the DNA TGTGCCAGCAGTTACAGCGGGGACACAGATACGCAGTATTTT.

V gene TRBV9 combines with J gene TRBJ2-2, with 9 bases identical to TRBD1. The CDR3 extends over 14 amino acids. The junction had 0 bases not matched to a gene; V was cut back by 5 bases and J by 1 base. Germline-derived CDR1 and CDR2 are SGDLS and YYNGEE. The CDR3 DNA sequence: TGTGCCAGCAGGGACAGGGGGAACACCGGGGAGCTGTTTTTT. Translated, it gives CASRDRGNTGELFF.

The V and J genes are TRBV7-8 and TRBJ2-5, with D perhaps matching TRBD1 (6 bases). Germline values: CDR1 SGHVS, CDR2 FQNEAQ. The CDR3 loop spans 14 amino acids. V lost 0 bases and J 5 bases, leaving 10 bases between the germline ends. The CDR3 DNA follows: TGTGCCAGCAGCTTAGCCCTCCAGGGGGAGACCCAGTACTTC. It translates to CASSLALQGETQYF.

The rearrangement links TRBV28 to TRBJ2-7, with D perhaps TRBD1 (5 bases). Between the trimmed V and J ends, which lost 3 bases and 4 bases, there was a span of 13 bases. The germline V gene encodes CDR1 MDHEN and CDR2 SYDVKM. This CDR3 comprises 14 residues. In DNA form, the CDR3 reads TGTGCCAGCAGTTTTAGGGGCAGACCATACGAGCAGTACTTC. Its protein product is CASSFRGRPYEQYF.

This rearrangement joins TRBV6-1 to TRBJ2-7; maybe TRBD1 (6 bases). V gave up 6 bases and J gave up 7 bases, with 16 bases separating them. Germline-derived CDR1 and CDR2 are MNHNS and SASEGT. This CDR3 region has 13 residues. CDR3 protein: CASRAVGAEEQYF. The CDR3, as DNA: TGTGCCAGCAGGGCGGTGGGGGCGGAGGAGCAGTACTTC.

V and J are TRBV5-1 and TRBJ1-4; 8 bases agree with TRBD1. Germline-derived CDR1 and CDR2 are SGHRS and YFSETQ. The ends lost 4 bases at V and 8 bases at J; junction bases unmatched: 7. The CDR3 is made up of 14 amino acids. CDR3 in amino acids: CASSLGQGVEKLFF. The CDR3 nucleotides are TGCGCCAGCAGCCTAGGACAGGGCGTGGAAAAACTGTTTTTT.

This CDR3 is CASSLLAGGVYEQYF. The CDR3 region has the DNA TGTGCCAGCAGCCTTCTAGCGGGAGGGGTTTACGAGCAGTACTTC. This sequence joins TRBV13 and TRBJ2-7; 12 nucleotides match TRBD2. J was trimmed by 4 bases and V by 5 bases; bases with no gene match: 6. Looked up from germline, CDR1 is PRHDT and CDR2 is FYEKMQ (reference sequence). CDR3 size: 15 residues.

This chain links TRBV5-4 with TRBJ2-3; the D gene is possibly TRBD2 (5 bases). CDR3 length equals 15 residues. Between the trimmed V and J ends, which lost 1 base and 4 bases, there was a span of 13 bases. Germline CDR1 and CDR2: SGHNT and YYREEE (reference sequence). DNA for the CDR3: TGTGCCAGCAGCTTGCTCGGGAAAGGTTCAGATACGCAGTATTTT. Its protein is CASSLLGKGSDTQYF.

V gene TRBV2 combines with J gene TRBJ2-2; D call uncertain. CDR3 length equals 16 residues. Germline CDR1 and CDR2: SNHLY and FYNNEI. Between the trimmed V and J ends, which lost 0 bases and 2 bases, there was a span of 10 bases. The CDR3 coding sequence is TGTGCCAGCAGTGAAGCCACGGGCTTAAACACCGGGGAGCTGTTTTTT. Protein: CASSEATGLNTGELFF.

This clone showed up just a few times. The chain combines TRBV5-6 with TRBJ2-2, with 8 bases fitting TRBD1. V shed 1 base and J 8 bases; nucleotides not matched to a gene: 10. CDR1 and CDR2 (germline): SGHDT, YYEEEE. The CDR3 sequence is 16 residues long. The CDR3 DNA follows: TGTGCCAGCAGCTTGATGGGGACAGGATCAGGTGGGGAGCTGTTTTTT. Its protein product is CASSLMGTGSGGELFF.

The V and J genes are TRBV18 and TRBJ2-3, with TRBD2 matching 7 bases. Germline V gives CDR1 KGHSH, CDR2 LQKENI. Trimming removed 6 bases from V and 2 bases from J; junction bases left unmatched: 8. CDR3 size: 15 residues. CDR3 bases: TGTGCCAGCTCCCTCCGGGGGGAAAACACAGATACGCAGTATTTT. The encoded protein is CASSLRGENTDTQYF.